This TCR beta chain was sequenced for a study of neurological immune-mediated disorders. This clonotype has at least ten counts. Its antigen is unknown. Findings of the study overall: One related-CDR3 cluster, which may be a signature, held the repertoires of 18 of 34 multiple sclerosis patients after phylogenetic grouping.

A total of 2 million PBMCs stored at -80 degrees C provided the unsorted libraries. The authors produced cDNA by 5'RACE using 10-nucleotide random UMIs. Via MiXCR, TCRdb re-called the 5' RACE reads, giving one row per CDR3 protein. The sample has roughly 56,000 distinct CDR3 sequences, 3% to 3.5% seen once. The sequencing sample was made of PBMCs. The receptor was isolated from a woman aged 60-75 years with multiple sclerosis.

DNA of the CDR3: TGCGCCAGCAGCCAAGATAGTTGGACTAAAGGCCTTTTGGGCAATCAGCCCCAGCATTTT. Amino acids: CASSQDSWTKGLLGNQPQHF. The chain links TRBV4-1 to TRBJ1-5; the D is unclear. Trimming left V 0 bases short and J 2 bases short, with 23 bases between. Germline V gives CDR1 MGHRA, CDR2 YSYEKL. The CDR3 is made up of 20 amino acids.